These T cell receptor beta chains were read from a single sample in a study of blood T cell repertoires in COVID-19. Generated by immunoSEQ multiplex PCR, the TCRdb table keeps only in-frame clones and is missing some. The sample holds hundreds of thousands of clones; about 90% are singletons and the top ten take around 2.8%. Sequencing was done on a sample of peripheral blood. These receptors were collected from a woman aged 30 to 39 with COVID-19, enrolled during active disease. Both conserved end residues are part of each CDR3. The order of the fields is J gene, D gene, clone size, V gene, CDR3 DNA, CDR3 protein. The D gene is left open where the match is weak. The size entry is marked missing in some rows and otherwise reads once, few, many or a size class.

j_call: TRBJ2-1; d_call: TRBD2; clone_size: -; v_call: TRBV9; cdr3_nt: TGTGCCAGCAGCGGGAGTAGCGGGAGCAATGAGCAGTTCTTC; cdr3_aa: CASSGSSGSNEQFF
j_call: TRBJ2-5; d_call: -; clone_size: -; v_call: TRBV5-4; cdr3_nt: TGTGCCAGCAGCTTGGCCGGGGGGCGTAGGGAGACCCAGTACTTC; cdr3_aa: CASSLAGGRRETQYF
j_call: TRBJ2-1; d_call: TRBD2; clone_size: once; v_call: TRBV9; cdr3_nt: TGTGCCAGCAGCGTAGTTGCGGGAGGGACCCCAAGCGAGCAGTTCTTC; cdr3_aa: CASSVVAGGTPSEQFF
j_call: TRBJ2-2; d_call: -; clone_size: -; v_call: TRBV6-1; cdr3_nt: TGTGCCAGCAGTGAGACGGGGGACGGGGAGCTGTTTTTT; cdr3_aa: CASSETGDGELFF
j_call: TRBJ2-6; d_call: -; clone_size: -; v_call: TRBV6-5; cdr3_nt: TGTGCCAGCAGTTACGCGGTGCAGTTGGCCAACGTCCTGACTTTC; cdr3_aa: CASSYAVQLANVLTF
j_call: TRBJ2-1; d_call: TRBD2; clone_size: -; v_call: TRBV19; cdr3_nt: TGTGCCAGTAGTATTCAAGCGGGGGGACACAATGAGCAGTTCTTC; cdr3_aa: CASSIQAGGHNEQFF
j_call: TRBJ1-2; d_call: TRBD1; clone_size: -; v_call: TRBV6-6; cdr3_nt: TGTGCCAGCACCAACATGGGGACAGGACTCTATGGCTACACCTTC; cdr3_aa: CASTNMGTGLYGYTF
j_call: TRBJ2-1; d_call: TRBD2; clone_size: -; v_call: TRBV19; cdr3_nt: TGTGCCAGTAGTATAGGCGGGAGGGGTTACAATGAGCAGTTCTTC; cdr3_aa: CASSIGGRGYNEQFF
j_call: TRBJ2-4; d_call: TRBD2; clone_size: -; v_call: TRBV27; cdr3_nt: TGTGCCAGCAGTTCACTAGGGGAGGGCAAAAACATTCAGTACTTC; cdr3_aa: CASSSLGEGKNIQYF
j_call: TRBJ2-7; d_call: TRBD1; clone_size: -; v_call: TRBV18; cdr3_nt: TGTGCCAGCTCACTTAATTACGACAGGGGGTATGCCTCCTACGAGCAGTACTTC; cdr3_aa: CASSLNYDRGYASYEQYF
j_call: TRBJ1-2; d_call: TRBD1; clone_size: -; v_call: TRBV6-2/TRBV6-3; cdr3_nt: TGTGCCAGCAGCAGGACAGGCCTGAACTATGGCTACACCTTC; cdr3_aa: CASSRTGLNYGYTF
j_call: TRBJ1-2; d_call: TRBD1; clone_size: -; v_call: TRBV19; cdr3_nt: TGTGCCAGTAGTATATACGGGGACAGAAACTATGGCTACACCTTC; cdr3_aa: CASSIYGDRNYGYTF
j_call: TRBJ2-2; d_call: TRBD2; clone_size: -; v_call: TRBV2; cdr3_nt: TGTGCCAGCCGGCTAGCGGGGGGCGGCGGGGAGCTGTTTTTT; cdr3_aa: CASRLAGGGGELFF
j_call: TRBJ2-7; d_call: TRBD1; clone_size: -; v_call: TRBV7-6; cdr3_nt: TGTGCCAGCAGCGCCCGGGACAGCTCCTACGAGCAGTACTTC; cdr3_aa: CASSARDSSYEQYF
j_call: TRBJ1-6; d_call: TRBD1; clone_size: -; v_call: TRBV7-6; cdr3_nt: TGTGCCAGCAGCCCGCAGGGGACAGGGGTCTTCGTTAAAAATTCACCCCTCCACTTT; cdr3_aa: CASSPQGTGVFVKNSPLHF
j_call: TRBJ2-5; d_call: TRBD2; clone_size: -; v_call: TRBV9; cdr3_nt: TGTGCCAGCAGCCCCGCAGCGGGGGACCCCCAGTACTTC; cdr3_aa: CASSPAAGDPQYF
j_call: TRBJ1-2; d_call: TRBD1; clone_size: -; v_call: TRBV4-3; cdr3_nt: TGCGCCAGCAGCCAAGCCGGGACAGGGTCCTATGGCTACACCTTC; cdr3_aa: CASSQAGTGSYGYTF
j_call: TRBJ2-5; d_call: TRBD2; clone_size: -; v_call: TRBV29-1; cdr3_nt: TGCAGCGTTGAGGTTAGCGGGGGCTCCTTCCAAGAGACCCAGTACTTC; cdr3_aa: CSVEVSGGSFQETQYF
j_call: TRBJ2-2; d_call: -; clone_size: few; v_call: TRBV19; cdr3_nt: TGTGCCACTCTTAGTTACCTGTCGAACACCGGGGAGCTGTTTTTT; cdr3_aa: CATLSYLSNTGELFF
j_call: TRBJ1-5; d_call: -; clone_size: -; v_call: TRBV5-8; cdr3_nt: TGTGCCAGCAGCACGTACAGGGTGACCCAGCCCCAGCATTTT; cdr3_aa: CASSTYRVTQPQHF
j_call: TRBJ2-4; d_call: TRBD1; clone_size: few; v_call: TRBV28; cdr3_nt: TGTGCCAGCAGTTTATCCGGACAGGGAAATTCTGTGGACATTCAGTACTTC; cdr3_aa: CASSLSGQGNSVDIQYF
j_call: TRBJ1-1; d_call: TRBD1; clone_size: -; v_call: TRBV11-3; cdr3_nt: TGTGCCAGCAGCTTAACACCTAGGGGGCAAGCTTTCTTT; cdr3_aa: CASSLTPRGQAFF
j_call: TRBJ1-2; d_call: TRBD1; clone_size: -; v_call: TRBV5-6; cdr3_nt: TGTGCCACCACCCGGGACAGGGTTCCCGGCTACACCTTC; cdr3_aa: CATTRDRVPGYTF
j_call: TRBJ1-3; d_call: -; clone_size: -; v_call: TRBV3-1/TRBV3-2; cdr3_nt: TGTGCCAGCAGGCCAGACAGCAACTCTGGAAACACCATATATTTT; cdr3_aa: CASRPDSNSGNTIYF
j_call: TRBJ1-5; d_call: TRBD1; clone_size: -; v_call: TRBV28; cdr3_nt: TGTGCCAGCAGTTTGTTCGGACAGGGGGCCAATCAGCCCCAGCATTTT; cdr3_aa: CASSLFGQGANQPQHF
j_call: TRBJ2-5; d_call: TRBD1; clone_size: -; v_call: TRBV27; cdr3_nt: TGTGCCAGCAGCCGACAGGGGGCCCTTCAAGAGACCCAGTACTTC; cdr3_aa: CASSRQGALQETQYF
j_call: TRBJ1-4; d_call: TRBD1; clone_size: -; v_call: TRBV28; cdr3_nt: TGTGCCAGCAGTCGGGCCGGGGCAGGGGGCGAAAAACTGTTTTTT; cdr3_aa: CASSRAGAGGEKLFF
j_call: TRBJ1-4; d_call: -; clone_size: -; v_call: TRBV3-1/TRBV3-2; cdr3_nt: TGTGCCAGCAGCCAAGAAAGCCAGGGGCTTGAAAAACTGTTTTTT; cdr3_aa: CASSQESQGLEKLFF
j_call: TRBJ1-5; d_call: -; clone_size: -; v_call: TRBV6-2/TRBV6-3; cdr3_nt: TGTGCCAGCAGCCCGACGGGTTGGAGCAATCAGCCCCAGCATTTT; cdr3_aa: CASSPTGWSNQPQHF
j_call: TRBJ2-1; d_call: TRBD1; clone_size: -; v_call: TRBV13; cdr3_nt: TGTGCCAGCAGCTTTTTAAGGACAGGGTACAATGAGCAGTTCTTC; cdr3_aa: CASSFLRTGYNEQFF
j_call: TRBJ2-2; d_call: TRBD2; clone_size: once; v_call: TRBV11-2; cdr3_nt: TGTGGCTCTAGCGGGGTCATGACCGGGGAGCTGTTTTTT; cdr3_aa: CGSSGVMTGELFF
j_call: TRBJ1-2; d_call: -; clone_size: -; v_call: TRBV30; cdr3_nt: TGTGCCTGGAGTGTAACGGGAGGCTACACCTTC; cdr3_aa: CAWSVTGGYTF
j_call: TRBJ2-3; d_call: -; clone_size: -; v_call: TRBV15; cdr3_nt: TGTGCCACCAGCACCTTGACAGTCCCAGATACGCAGTATTTT; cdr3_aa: CATSTLTVPDTQYF
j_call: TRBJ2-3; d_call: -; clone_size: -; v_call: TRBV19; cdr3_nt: TGTGCCAGTAGTACAACCACAGGAGTAGCTAGCACAGATACGCAGTATTTT; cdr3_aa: CASSTTTGVASTDTQYF